Below are 16 T cell receptor beta chains sequenced from a single sample in a study of blood T cell repertoires in COVID-19. Libraries were prepared by immunoSEQ multiplex PCR; TCRdb keeps only in-frame clonotypes and omits some of them. The data hold approximately 300,000 clones, with around 88% observed a single time. Sample: peripheral blood. Receptor source: a man in his forties or fifties with acute or convalescent COVID-19.

V usage is TRBV5-1 and J usage is TRBJ2-3; 7 nucleotides align to TRBD1. Germline V gives CDR1 SGHRS, CDR2 YFSETQ. The CDR3 totals 14 residues. Unmatched junction bases numbered 4, after V lost 2 bases and J lost 4 bases. This chain's CDR3 is CASSLSTGADTQYF. The CDR3 nucleotides read TGCGCCAGCAGCTTATCTACAGGGGCAGATACGCAGTATTTT.

The chain employs TRBV19 and TRBJ2-7; D ambiguous. Germline values: CDR1 LNHDA, CDR2 SQIVND (reference sequence). Trimming removed 6 bases at V and 0 bases at J, with 12 bases between. The CDR3 loop spans 14 amino acids. The CDR3 here is CASRPTVSSYEQYF. Here the CDR3 DNA reads TGTGCCAGTAGGCCAACAGTTAGCTCCTACGAGCAGTACTTC.

This clone was recorded a few times. The chain links TRBV5-1 to TRBJ2-1; 7 bases match TRBD1. The germline gives CDR1 SGHRS, CDR2 YFSETQ. The CDR3 covers 14 residues. Trimming removed 9 bases from V and 2 bases from J; junction bases left unmatched: 8. Here the CDR3 reads CATNPGGPYNEQFF. In DNA, the CDR3 is TGCGCCACCAACCCAGGGGGTCCCTACAATGAGCAGTTCTTC.

The chain links TRBV29-1 to TRBJ1-2; D is perhaps TRBD1 (6 bases). The V gene's germline CDR1 is SQVTM and CDR2 ANQGSEA. The CDR3 covers 16 residues. Trimming removed 0 bases from V and 6 bases from J, with 20 bases in between. The CDR3 loop is CSVEDPVTGTWDGYTF. The CDR3 coding sequence is TGCAGCGTTGAAGATCCGGTGACAGGTACTTGGGATGGCTACACCTTC.

The chain uses TRBV24-1 and TRBJ2-1; D call uncertain. This CDR3 is built from 17 residues. CDR1 and CDR2 from the germline V gene are KGHDR and SFDVKD. The ends were cut back, 10 bases at V and 0 bases at J, with 21 bases in the middle. CDR3 sequence: CATGDPRGQSSYNEQFF. DNA of the CDR3: TGTGCCACTGGTGACCCTAGAGGCCAGAGCTCCTACAATGAGCAGTTCTTC.

This rearrangement joins TRBV3-1 (or the pseudogene TRBV3-2) to TRBJ2-3, with a possible D match to TRBD1 (6 bases). V was shortened by 4 bases and J by 4 bases, with 12 bases between the two germline ends. The CDR3 extends over 14 amino acids. Germline assignment: CDR1 LGHDT and CDR2 YNNKEL (reference sequence). The CDR3 region has the DNA TGTGCCAGCAGCCCGGGACCAGGGGCAGATACGCAGTATTTT. Translating gives CASSPGPGADTQYF.

The rearrangement uses TRBV5-1 and TRBJ1-5; D ambiguous. Germline V CDR1 and CDR2: SGHRS, YFSETQ. The CDR3 is made up of 15 amino acids. Trimming took off 0 bases at V and 5 bases at J, with 12 bases between the two ends. CDR3 protein: CASSLGAVGYQPQHF. The CDR3 region has the DNA TGCGCCAGCAGCTTGGGGGCAGTCGGCTATCAGCCCCAGCATTTT. Full variable domain (outside the CDR3, taken from reference TRBV5-1 and TRBJ1-5): KAGVTQTPRYLIKTRGQQVTLSCSPISGHRSVSWYQQTPGQGLQFLFEYFSETQRNKGNFPGRFSGRQFSNSRSEMNVSTLELGDSALYLCASSLGAVGYQPQHFGDGTRLSIL.

The sample holds a few counts of this clone. The V call is TRBV10-2, the J call TRBJ1-2; TRBD1 matches 8 bases. The CDR3 has 15 residues. V lost 6 bases to trimming and J lost 3 bases; unmatched junction nucleotides: 9. Germline lookup yields CDR1 WSHSY and CDR2 SAAADI. CDR3 sequence reads: CASSWTGLSDYGYTF. CDR3 bases: TGCGCCAGCAGCTGGACAGGGCTATCAGACTATGGCTACACCTTC.

This chain links TRBV5-8 with TRBJ2-5, with a possible D match to TRBD1 (8 bases). The germline V and J ends were trimmed by 0 bases and 7 bases, with 13 bases remaining between them. The CDR3 totals 14 residues. Germline V gives CDR1 SGHTS, CDR2 YDEGEE. The DNA for the CDR3 is TGTGCCAGCAGCTTGGACAGGGGGGGAACGACCCAGTACTTC. Its translation: CASSLDRGGTTQYF.

The chain joins TRBV19 to TRBJ1-5; D gene ambiguous. The CDR3 contains 15 residues. In germline, CDR1 is LNHDA, CDR2 SQIVND (reference sequence). V shed 2 bases and J shed 4 bases, with 12 bases lying between them. DNA for the CDR3: TGTGCCAGTAGTATATCGTTTGAGGGTAATCAGCCCCAGCATTTT. Translated: CASSISFEGNQPQHF.

Notes on this clone: At one of its ends the junction is not consistent with the germline gene, which may arise from a read error. This CDR3 reads CSTRIRGYTF. In nucleotides, the CDR3 is TGCAGTACTAGAATACGGGGCTACACCTTC. The chain links TRBV20-1 to TRBJ1-2, with D unresolved. Germline CDR1 reads DFQATT; CDR2 reads SNEGSKA (reference sequence). The CDR3 length is 10 residues.

The rearrangement links TRBV19 to TRBJ2-3, with D possibly TRBD2 on 5 matching bases. The CDR3 extends over 12 amino acids. Trimming stripped 1 base from V and 6 bases from J, with 5 bases between. Germline V gene lookup returns CDR1 LNHDA and CDR2 SQIVND (reference sequence). In DNA, the CDR3 is TGTGCCAGTAGTATAGGGGAGGATACGCAGTATTTT. Its protein is CASSIGEDTQYF.

The V call is TRBV20-1, the J call TRBJ1-2; tentatively, D is TRBD1 (6 bases). With 5 bases removed from V and 8 bases from J, the gap between germline ends came to 12 bases. CDR3 size: 11 residues. Germline V lookup: CDR1 DFQATT, CDR2 SNEGSKA (reference sequence). Written as DNA, the CDR3 is TGCAGTGCTCCACAGGGTGTGGGCTACACCTTC. Its translation is CSAPQGVGYTF.

The V and J genes are TRBV4-1 and TRBJ1-2; tentatively, D is TRBD1 (6 bases). This CDR3 is built from 16 residues. V lost 4 bases to trimming and J lost 5 bases, with 20 bases between them. Germline loops: CDR1 MGHRA, CDR2 YSYEKL. CDR3: CASSPSPTGVEYGYTF. The DNA of the CDR3 is TGCGCCAGCAGCCCGTCTCCGACAGGTGTTGAATATGGCTACACCTTC.

J is TRBJ1-2 and V is TRBV6-5; D gene uncertain. The CDR3 contains 14 residues. Germline loops: CDR1 MNHEY, CDR2 SVGAGI. The V end lost 0 bases, the J end lost 5 bases, and 10 bases lay between the germline ends. CDR3 region: CASSYSATLYGYTF. The CDR3 nucleotides read TGTGCCAGCAGTTACTCGGCGACACTTTATGGCTACACCTTC.

The V gene is TRBV7-2, the J gene TRBJ1-1; D is unresolved. V was trimmed by 1 base and J by 1 base, leaving 7 bases between them. The CDR3 extends over 14 amino acids. Germline V gene data show CDR1 as SGHTA and CDR2 as FQGNSA. The CDR3 nucleotides read TGTGCCAGCAGCTTAGAGGGAGAGAACACTGAAGCTTTCTTT. It encodes CASSLEGENTEAFF.